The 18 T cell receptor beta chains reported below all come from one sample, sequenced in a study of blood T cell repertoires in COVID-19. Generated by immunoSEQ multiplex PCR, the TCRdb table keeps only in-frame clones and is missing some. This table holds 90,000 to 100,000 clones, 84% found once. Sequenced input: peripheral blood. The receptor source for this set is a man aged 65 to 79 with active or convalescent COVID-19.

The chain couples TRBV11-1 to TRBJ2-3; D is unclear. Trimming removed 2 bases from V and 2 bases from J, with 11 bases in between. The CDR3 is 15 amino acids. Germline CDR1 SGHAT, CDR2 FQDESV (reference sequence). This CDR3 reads CASSLWRQVTDTQYF. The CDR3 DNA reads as TGTGCCAGCAGCTTATGGCGCCAGGTCACAGATACGCAGTATTTT.

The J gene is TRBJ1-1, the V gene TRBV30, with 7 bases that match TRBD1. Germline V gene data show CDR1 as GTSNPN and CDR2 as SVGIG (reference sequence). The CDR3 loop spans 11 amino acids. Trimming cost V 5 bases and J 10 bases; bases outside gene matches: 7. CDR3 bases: TGTGCCTGGGACAACAGGGGTGGAGCTTTCTTT. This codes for CAWDNRGGAFF.

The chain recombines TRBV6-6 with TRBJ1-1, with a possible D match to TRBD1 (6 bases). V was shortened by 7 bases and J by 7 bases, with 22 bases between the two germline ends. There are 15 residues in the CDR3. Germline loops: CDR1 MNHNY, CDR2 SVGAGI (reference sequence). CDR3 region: CASIPGGAHSNEAFF. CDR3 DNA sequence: TGTGCCAGCATCCCGGGGGGGGCGCACTCGAATGAAGCTTTCTTT.

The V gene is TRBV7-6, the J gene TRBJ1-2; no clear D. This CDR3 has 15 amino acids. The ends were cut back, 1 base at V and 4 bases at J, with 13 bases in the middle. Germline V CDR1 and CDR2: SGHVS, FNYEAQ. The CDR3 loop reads CASSLGTGSSYGYTF. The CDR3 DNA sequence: TGTGCCAGCAGCTTAGGAACGGGGTCGAGCTATGGCTACACCTTC.

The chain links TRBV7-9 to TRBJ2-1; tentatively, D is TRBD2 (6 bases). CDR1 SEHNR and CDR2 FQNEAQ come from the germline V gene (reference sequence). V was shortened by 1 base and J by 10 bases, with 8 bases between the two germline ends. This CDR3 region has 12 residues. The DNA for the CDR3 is TGTGCCAGCAGCTTAGTAGCGGTGGAGCAGTTCTTC. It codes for CASSLVAVEQFF. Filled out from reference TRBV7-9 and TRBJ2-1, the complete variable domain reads DTGVSQNPRHKITKRGQNVTFRCDPISEHNRLYWYRQTLGQGPEFLTYFQNEAQLEKSRLLSDRFSAERPKGSFSTLEIQRTEQGDSAMYLCASSLVAVEQFFGPGTRLTVL.

Here the CDR3 reads CASRHSAGQGNSPLHF. In DNA form, the CDR3 reads TGCGCCAGCAGACACTCTGCGGGACAGGGGAATTCACCCCTCCACTTT. The chain uses TRBV5-1 and TRBJ1-6, with 10 nucleotides matching TRBD1. CDR3 length equals 16 residues. Germline-derived CDR1 and CDR2 are SGHRS and YFSETQ. Germline trimming cut 5 bases from V and 7 bases from J; bases unmatched to any gene: 9.

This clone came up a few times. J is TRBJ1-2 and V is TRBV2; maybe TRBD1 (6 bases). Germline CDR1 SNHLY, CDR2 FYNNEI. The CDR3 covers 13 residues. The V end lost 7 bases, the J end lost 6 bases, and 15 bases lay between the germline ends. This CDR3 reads CASIGTLQDGYTF. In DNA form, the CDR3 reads TGTGCCAGCATTGGGACACTACAGGATGGCTACACCTTC.

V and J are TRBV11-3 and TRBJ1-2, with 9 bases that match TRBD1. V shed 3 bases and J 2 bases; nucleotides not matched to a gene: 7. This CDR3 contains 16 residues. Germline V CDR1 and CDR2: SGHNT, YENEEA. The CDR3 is CASSFSGTGINYGYTF. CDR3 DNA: TGTGCCAGCAGCTTCTCCGGGACAGGGATAAACTATGGCTACACCTTC.

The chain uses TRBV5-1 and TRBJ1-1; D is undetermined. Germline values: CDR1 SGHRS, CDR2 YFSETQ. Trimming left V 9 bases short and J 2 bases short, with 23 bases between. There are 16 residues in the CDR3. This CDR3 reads CATPPPPPPLNTEAFF. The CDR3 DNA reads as TGCGCCACCCCACCCCCCCCACCCCCGCTAAACACTGAAGCTTTCTTT.

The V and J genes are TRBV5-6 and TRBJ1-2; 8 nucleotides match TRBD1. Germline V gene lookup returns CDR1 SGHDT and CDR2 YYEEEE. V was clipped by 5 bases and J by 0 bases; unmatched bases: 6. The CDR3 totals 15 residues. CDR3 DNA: TGTGCCAGCAGAGCCGGGACAGGAGCTAACTATGGCTACACCTTC. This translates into CASRAGTGANYGYTF.

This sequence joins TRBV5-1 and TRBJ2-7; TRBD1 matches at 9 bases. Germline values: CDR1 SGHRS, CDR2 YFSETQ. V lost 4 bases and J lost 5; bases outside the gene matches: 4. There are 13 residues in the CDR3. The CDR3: CASSVDRGNEQYF. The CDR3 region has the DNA TGCGCCAGCAGCGTGGACAGGGGAAACGAGCAGTACTTC.

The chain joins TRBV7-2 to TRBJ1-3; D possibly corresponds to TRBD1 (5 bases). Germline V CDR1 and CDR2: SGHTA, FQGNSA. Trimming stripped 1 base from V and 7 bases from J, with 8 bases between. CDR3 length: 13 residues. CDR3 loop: CASSLGRVNTIYF. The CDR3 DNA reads TGTGCCAGCAGCTTAGGCAGGGTCAACACCATATATTTT.

CDR3 DNA sequence: TGTGCCATCAGTGGGCCCCAGCGGGGGGGAACTAGCACAGATACGCAGTATTTT. Residues: CAISGPQRGGTSTDTQYF. The rearrangement links TRBV10-3 to TRBJ2-3, with 10 bases identical to TRBD2. CDR1 is ENHRY, CDR2 SYGVKD, per germline. V trimming: 4 bases; J trimming: 0 bases; junction bases outside the gene matches: 10. This CDR3 contains 18 residues.

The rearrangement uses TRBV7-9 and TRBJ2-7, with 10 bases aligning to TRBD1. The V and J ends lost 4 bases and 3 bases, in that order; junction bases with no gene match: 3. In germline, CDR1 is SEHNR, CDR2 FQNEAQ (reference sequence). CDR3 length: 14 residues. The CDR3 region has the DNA TGTGCCAGCAGCTCGGACAGGGGGGACTACGAGCAGTACTTC. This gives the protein CASSSDRGDYEQYF.

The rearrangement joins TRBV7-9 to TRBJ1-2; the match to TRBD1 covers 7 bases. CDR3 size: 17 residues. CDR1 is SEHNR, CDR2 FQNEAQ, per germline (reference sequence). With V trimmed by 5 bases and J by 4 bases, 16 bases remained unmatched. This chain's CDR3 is CASSPSFMSGGFYGYTF. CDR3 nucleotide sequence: TGTGCCAGCAGCCCGAGTTTTATGTCAGGGGGTTTCTATGGCTACACCTTC.

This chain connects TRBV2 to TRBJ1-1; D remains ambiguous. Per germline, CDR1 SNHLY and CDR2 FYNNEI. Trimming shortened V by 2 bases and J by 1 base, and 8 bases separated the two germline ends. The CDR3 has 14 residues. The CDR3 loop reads CASSERETNTEAFF. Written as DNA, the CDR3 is TGTGCCAGCAGTGAAAGGGAGACGAACACTGAAGCTTTCTTT.

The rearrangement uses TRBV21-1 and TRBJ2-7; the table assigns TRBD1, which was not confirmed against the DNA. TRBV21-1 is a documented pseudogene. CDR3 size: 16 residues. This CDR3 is CASAPDPGQGFHEQYF. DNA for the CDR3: TGTGCCAGCGCCCCCGATCCGGGACAGGGATTCCACGAGCAGTACTTC.

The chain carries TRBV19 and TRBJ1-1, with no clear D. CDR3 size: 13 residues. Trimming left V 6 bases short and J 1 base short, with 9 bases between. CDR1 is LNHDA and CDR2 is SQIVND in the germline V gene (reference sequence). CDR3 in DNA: TGTGCCAGTAGAACAGTCGGGAACACTGAAGCTTTCTTT. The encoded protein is CASRTVGNTEAFF.